The 32 T cell receptor beta chains below were found in one sample sequenced in a study of sequential checkpoint blockade in melanoma (dated by TCRdb to about 2019). Taken with the paper, the label for treatment or condition translates to: randomized to nivolumab then ipilimumab (arm A) or the reverse (arm B). Libraries were constructed by the immunoSEQ multiplex PCR assay. This immuneACCESS table, as held by TCRdb, lists in-frame sequences with V and J called but not all clones. Of the missing ones, under half trace to an unresolved V gene in checked studies; the others have no known cause. Here the sample has more than 7,500 clones; 57% occur a single time. The top ten clonotypes cover over 35% of the sample. This specimen consisted of CD8+ T cells sorted from blood (inferred from file names), obtained from a patient given nivolumab and ipilimumab in sequence. The receptor source for this set is a human donor with melanoma.

The chain joins TRBV6-5 to TRBJ2-2, with unresolved D. Trimming stripped 6 bases from V and 0 bases from J, with 11 bases between. Germline CDR1 reads MNHEY; CDR2 reads SVGAGI. This CDR3 has 15 amino acids. The CDR3 DNA follows: TGTGCCAGCAGCTATACAGCCGCGAACACCGGGGAGCTGTTTTTT. Amino acid sequence: CASSYTAANTGELFF.

This sequence joins TRBV29-1 and TRBJ2-1, with D tentatively TRBD2 (6 bases). V was cut by 5 bases and J by 6 bases, with 20 bases left in between. The CDR3 runs 15 residues. The germline V gene has CDR1 SQVTM and CDR2 ANQGSEA. The DNA for the CDR3 is TGCAGCGTTTGGGTGGTCACGGGACTTTGCAATGAGCAGTTCTTC. It codes for CSVWVVTGLCNEQFF.

The chain recombines TRBV28 with TRBJ2-7; D is uncertain. Germline-derived CDR1 and CDR2 are MDHEN and SYDVKM. CDR3 length: 13 residues. V was cut by 7 bases and J by 2 bases, with 12 bases left in between. The CDR3 protein is CASKLPATYEQYF. CDR3 in DNA: TGTGCCAGCAAGCTCCCCGCGACCTACGAGCAGTACTTC. Filled out from reference TRBV28 and TRBJ2-7, the complete variable domain reads DVKVTQSSRYLVKRTGEKVFLECVQDMDHENMFWYRQDPGLGLRLIYFSYDVKMKEKGDIPEGYSVSREKKERFSLILESASTNQTSMYLCASKLPATYEQYFGPGTRLTVT.

The rearrangement joins TRBV5-5 to TRBJ2-7, with TRBD1 matching 7 bases. The CDR3 extends over 15 amino acids. Per the germline V gene, CDR1 is SGHKS and CDR2 is YYEKEE (reference sequence). The V segment lost 4 bases and the J segment 0 bases; nucleotides outside the gene matches: 7. DNA of the CDR3: TGTGCCAGCAGCAAGGACAGGCCGAGCTCCTACGAGCAGTACTTC. Residues: CASSKDRPSSYEQYF.

A few counts support this clone. CDR3 residues: CASSLSRRNEQYF. CDR3 nucleotides: TGTGCCAGCAGTTTATCGCGGCGGAACGAGCAGTACTTC. V is TRBV6-5 and J is TRBJ2-7; D not resolved. In germline, CDR1 is MNHEY, CDR2 SVGAGI. V lost 4 bases and J 5 bases, leaving 12 bases between the germline ends. The CDR3 loop spans 13 amino acids.

The chain is built from TRBV7-9 and TRBJ2-7; the match to TRBD2 covers 10 bases. V was clipped by 4 bases and J by 3 bases; unmatched bases: 3. CDR3 length equals 14 residues. The V gene's germline CDR1 is SEHNR and CDR2 FQNEAQ (reference sequence). The CDR3 loop reads CASSSSGSGYEQYF. The CDR3 DNA is TGTGCCAGCAGCTCTAGCGGGAGCGGCTACGAGCAGTACTTC.

This clone was seen a handful of times. J is TRBJ2-2 and V is TRBV7-6; weak D call: TRBD2 (6 bases). The germline CDR1 and CDR2 sequences are SGHVS and FNYEAQ. The length of the CDR3 is 16 residues. Trimming took 1 base from V and 6 from J, leaving 15 bases between them. The chain's CDR3 is CASSLEGGILSGELFF. In DNA form, the CDR3 reads TGTGCCAGCAGCTTAGAGGGCGGGATATTGTCCGGGGAGCTGTTTTTT.

The chain employs TRBV7-9 and TRBJ2-5; no firm D call. Germline V gene data show CDR1 as SEHNR and CDR2 as FQNEAQ (reference sequence). V lost 1 base, J lost 5 bases, and 8 bases lay in between. The CDR3 length is 13 residues. CDR3 in DNA: TGTGCCAGCAGCTTAGAAAGTAGCGAGACCCAGTACTTC. This codes for CASSLESSETQYF.

V gene TRBV4-1 combines with J gene TRBJ2-1, with D maybe TRBD2 (5 bases). CDR1 is MGHRA and CDR2 is YSYEKL in the germline V gene. The CDR3 runs 14 residues. With 3 bases removed from V and 6 bases from J, the gap between germline ends came to 12 bases. Here the CDR3 reads CASSQAGLGNEQFF. The DNA of the CDR3 is TGCGCCAGCAGCCAGGCTGGACTTGGCAATGAGCAGTTCTTC.

The chain uses TRBV5-8 and TRBJ2-1; D perhaps matches TRBD1 (5 bases). Germline V lookup: CDR1 SGHTS, CDR2 YDEGEE. This CDR3 is built from 16 residues. The V and J ends lost 3 bases and 0 bases respectively, with 13 bases between them. DNA of the CDR3: TGTGCCAGCAGCTCGGACACTACCCCCTCCTACAATGAGCAGTTCTTC. Amino acids: CASSSDTTPSYNEQFF.

V and J are TRBV6-5 and TRBJ2-2; TRBD2 matches 7 bases. V dropped 6 bases and J dropped 1; count of bases not matched to a gene: 5. CDR1 is MNHEY, CDR2 SVGAGI, per germline. This CDR3 comprises 15 residues. CDR3 amino acids: CASRSLALNTGELFF. As DNA, the CDR3 is TGTGCCAGCAGGTCACTAGCGCTGAACACCGGGGAGCTGTTTTTT.

Only a few counts were recorded for this clone. This chain joins TRBV4-3 and TRBJ2-1; 8 nucleotides line up with TRBD2. Trimming removed 4 bases from V and 2 bases from J; junction bases left unmatched: 7. The CDR3 consists of 16 residues. Per germline, CDR1 LGHNA and CDR2 YSLEER. In nucleotides, the CDR3 is TGCGCCAGCAGCCCGCGCCCGGGGGGGGCCTACAATGAGCAGTTCTTC. Its translation: CASSPRPGGAYNEQFF.

V usage is TRBV6-6 and J usage is TRBJ2-7; 7 positions agree with TRBD2. Trimming cost V 6 bases and J 3 bases; bases outside gene matches: 8. From germline, CDR1 is MNHNY and CDR2 SVGAGI (reference sequence). The length of the CDR3 is 14 residues. The CDR3 coding sequence is TGTGCCAGCAGCCTGGGGGGGGAGGACTACGAGCAGTACTTC. It yields the protein CASSLGGEDYEQYF.

The J gene is TRBJ2-7, the V gene TRBV7-9; D might be TRBD2 (5 bases). CDR3 length: 14 amino acids. Germline CDR1 SEHNR, CDR2 FQNEAQ (reference sequence). V was pared by 5 bases and J by 5 bases, with 16 bases between. The CDR3 bases are TGTGCCAGCAGCACCGCCGCCGGGAAGCACGAGCAGTACTTC. It codes for CASSTAAGKHEQYF.

With regard to this clone: An end of the junction differs from the germline gene, which may be a read error. The V call is TRBV7-2, the J call TRBJ2-7, with D uncertain. Per germline, CDR1 SGHTA and CDR2 FQGNSA. The length of the CDR3 is 9 residues. This CDR3 reads CASSSPPSF. The CDR3 DNA sequence: TGTGCCAGCAGCTCCCCCCCGTCCTTC.

The rearrangement joins TRBV28 to TRBJ2-7; TRBD1 might be the D (6 bases). This CDR3 comprises 16 residues. V was trimmed by 0 bases and J by 0 bases, leaving 12 bases between them. Germline-derived CDR1 and CDR2 are MDHEN and SYDVKM. The CDR3 sequence is CASSLWVGGTSYEQYF. The CDR3 DNA reads TGTGCCAGCAGTTTATGGGTAGGGGGTACCTCCTACGAGCAGTACTTC.

The rearrangement joins TRBV7-9 to TRBJ2-1; 10 nucleotides line up with TRBD1. The CDR3 spans 16 residues. V dropped 1 base and J dropped 0; count of bases not matched to a gene: 0. Germline V gene sequence: CDR1 SEHNR, CDR2 FQNEAQ (reference sequence). Written as DNA, the CDR3 is TGTGCCAGCAGCTTAGGGACAGGGGGCTCCTACAATGAGCAGTTCTTC. Protein sequence: CASSLGTGGSYNEQFF.

The J gene is TRBJ2-1, the V gene TRBV7-2, with 12 nucleotides matching TRBD2. J lost 8 bases, V lost 5 bases, and 10 bases had no gene match. This CDR3 comprises 16 residues. The germline V gene encodes CDR1 SGHTA and CDR2 FQGNSA. Here the CDR3 reads CASSHSSGGAMYEQFF. The DNA of the CDR3 is TGTGCCAGCAGCCATTCTAGCGGGGGGGCGATGTATGAGCAGTTCTTC. The variable domain in full, completed from reference TRBV7-2 and TRBJ2-1, reads GAGVSQSPSNKVTEKGKDVELRCDPISGHTALYWYRQSLGQGLEFLIYFQGNSAPDKSGLPSDRFSAERTGGSVSTLTIQRTQQEDSAVYLCASSHSSGGAMYEQFFGPGTRLTVL.

CDR3 DNA: TGTGCCAGCAGTGAGGCGGGGGGGCAAAAAGATACGCAGTATTTT. It encodes CASSEAGGQKDTQYF. The gene calls are TRBV6-4 and TRBJ2-3; 9 bases map to TRBD2. The CDR3 has 15 residues. Germline CDR1 reads MRHNA; CDR2 reads SNTAGT. Germline trimming cut 3 bases from V and 5 bases from J; bases unmatched to any gene: 6.

The V gene is TRBV6-1, the J gene TRBJ1-6; D call uncertain. V was clipped by 4 bases and J by 5 bases, with 6 bases between them. Germline V lookup: CDR1 MNHNS, CDR2 SASEGT. This CDR3 has 13 residues. The CDR3 loop is CASSGQDNSPLHF. The CDR3 bases are TGTGCCAGCAGTGGACAAGATAATTCACCCCTCCACTTT.

This chain joins TRBV2 and TRBJ2-5; the D gene is possibly TRBD2 (5 bases). Germline V gives CDR1 SNHLY, CDR2 FYNNEI. The V gene lost 6 bases and the J gene lost 4 bases, with 12 bases spanning the gap. This CDR3 spans 13 amino acids. The CDR3 protein is CASRNRGVETQYF. Written as DNA, the CDR3 is TGTGCCAGCAGAAACCGGGGTGTAGAGACCCAGTACTTC.

The chain uses TRBV11-2 and TRBJ1-2, with TRBD1 matching over 9 bases. From germline, CDR1 is SGHAT and CDR2 FQNNGV. The V gene end was trimmed by 5 bases and the J gene end by 6 bases; junction bases not matched to a gene: 22. CDR3 length equals 19 residues. DNA for the CDR3: TGTGCCAGCAGCCCTGAGGGTTATCGAACTCGGACAGGGGAGGATGGCTACACCTTC. Translating gives CASSPEGYRTRTGEDGYTF.

The V gene is TRBV6-5, the J gene TRBJ1-1; D is perhaps TRBD1 (5 bases). CDR3 length equals 13 residues. Germline CDR1 and CDR2: MNHEY and SVGAGI. The ends were cut back, 5 bases at V and 8 bases at J, with 15 bases in the middle. CDR3 sequence (DNA): TGTGCCAGCAGTGAAAGGGGCCTGCGGGAAGCTTTCTTT. Protein product: CASSERGLREAFF.

The DNA for the CDR3 is TGTGCCAGCAGCCTCTTCGGGGAGCAGTACGAGCAGTACTTC. Amino acids: CASSLFGEQYEQYF. The chain recombines TRBV7-6 with TRBJ2-7, with a tentative D call TRBD2 (5 bases). V lost 5 bases and J lost 4, with 15 bases in between. Germline-derived CDR1 and CDR2 are SGHVS and FNYEAQ. The CDR3 has 14 residues.

This clone was detected a few times. The V gene is TRBV13, the J gene TRBJ2-2, with 13 positions matching TRBD2. Germline V gene lookup returns CDR1 PRHDT and CDR2 FYEKMQ (reference sequence). V lost 3 bases to trimming and J lost 6 bases; unmatched junction nucleotides: 10. CDR3 length: 18 residues. In DNA, the CDR3 is TGTGCCAGCAGCTTTGAGACTAGCGGGGGGTACACATCCGGGGAGCTGTTTTTT. Its translation is CASSFETSGGYTSGELFF.

V is TRBV5-6 and J is TRBJ2-5; D may be TRBD1 (6 bases). V was pared by 0 bases and J by 2 bases, with 17 bases between. Germline CDR1 and CDR2: SGHDT and YYEEEE. The CDR3 covers 17 residues. CDR3 DNA: TGTGCCAGCAGCTTGGAATACTGGGGGCGTAAACAAGAGACCCAGTACTTC. Translating it yields CASSLEYWGRKQETQYF.

In this sample, this clone turned up a few times. The CDR3 is CASSLVDFLYTDTQYF. For the CDR3, the DNA is TGTGCCAGCAGCTTGGTAGACTTTCTGTACACAGATACGCAGTATTTT. The genes are TRBV5-6 and TRBJ2-3; no firm D call. Trimming cost V 0 bases and J 2 bases, with 13 bases left between them. This CDR3 comprises 16 residues. Germline V CDR1 and CDR2: SGHDT, YYEEEE.

This clone showed up just a few times. The CDR3 spells CASSILAGAGETQYF. The CDR3 DNA reads as TGTGCCAGCAGCATCTTAGCGGGGGCGGGGGAGACCCAGTACTTC. V usage is TRBV7-3 and J usage is TRBJ2-5; 9 bases agree with TRBD2. V was pared by 5 bases and J by 5 bases, with 9 bases of the junction left unmatched. The length of the CDR3 is 15 residues. Germline CDR1 reads SGHTA; CDR2 reads FQGTGA.

V is TRBV6-5 and J is TRBJ2-5; maybe TRBD2 (6 bases). The CDR3 covers 15 residues. The germline gives CDR1 MNHEY, CDR2 SVGAGI. V lost 2 bases, J lost 2 bases, and 12 bases lay in between. The CDR3 is CASSYTMGGQETQYF. The CDR3 coding sequence is TGTGCCAGCAGTTACACAATGGGGGGACAAGAGACCCAGTACTTC.

The CDR3 bases are TGTGCCAGCAGCTCTAGCGGGAATAGGAATGAGCAGTTCTTC. Translated, it gives CASSSSGNRNEQFF. The gene calls are TRBV11-1 and TRBJ2-1; 9 positions match TRBD2. CDR1 is SGHAT, CDR2 FQDESV, per germline (reference sequence). V trimming: 4 bases; J trimming: 7 bases; junction bases outside the gene matches: 5. The CDR3 has 14 residues.

Points on this clone: This sample includes further DNA sequences coding for the same CDR3. The chain is built from TRBV7-9 and TRBJ2-5; 10 bases agree with TRBD2. This CDR3 comprises 15 residues. V gave up 5 bases and J gave up 1 base; unmatched junction bases: 4. Germline loops: CDR1 SEHNR, CDR2 FQNEAQ (reference sequence). CDR3 amino acids: CASSQERGGQETQYF. The CDR3, as DNA: TGTGCCAGCAGCCAAGAGCGGGGGGGCCAAGAGACCCAGTACTTC.

The rearrangement links TRBV9 to TRBJ2-2; perhaps TRBD2 as D (7 bases). In germline, CDR1 is SGDLS, CDR2 YYNGEE. V was pared by 0 bases and J by 0 bases, with 15 bases between. The CDR3 is 18 amino acids. In DNA form, the CDR3 reads TGTGCCAGCAGCGTAGGAGGGGGGCGGGGGCCGAACACCGGGGAGCTGTTTTTT. Protein: CASSVGGGRGPNTGELFF.